This TCR beta chain originates from a study of blood T cell repertoires in COVID-19. Profiled with immunoSEQ multiplex PCR; TCRdb holds only in-frame clones, not every one. The sample lists 90,000 to 130,000 clones, 75% to 85% occurring once. This clone was seen once. Per the germline V gene, CDR1 is SGHRS and CDR2 is YFSETQ. The CDR3 covers 15 residues. Trimming removed 3 bases from V and 5 bases from J; junction bases left unmatched: 6. The TCR was taken from a man in his 70s with acute or convalescent COVID-19. Sequencing used peripheral blood. The J gene is TRBJ1-1, the V gene TRBV5-1, with 11 positions matching TRBD1. The CDR3 bases are TGCGCCAGCAGCTCGGGGACAGGGGGGTTTACTGAAGCTTTCTTT. Protein: CASSSGTGGFTEAFF.